This T cell receptor (beta chain) stems from a study of OX40 agonist ivuxolimab in advanced cancers. TCRdb keeps only in-frame clones here, not all; method: immunoSEQ multiplex PCR. The data contain tens of thousands of clones, 87% of them singletons. The CDR3 has 12 amino acids. Germline values: CDR1 SGHTA, CDR2 FQGNSA. Trimming removed 2 bases at V and 5 bases at J, with 6 bases between. This receptor was identified in an adult with an advanced solid tumor such as melanoma, head and neck, liver or kidney cancer. The rearrangement joins TRBV7-2 to TRBJ2-5, with D unresolved. Material: CD4+ or CD8+ T cells sorted from blood, obtained in a trial of the OX40 agonist ivuxolimab. The CDR3 DNA sequence: TGTGCCAGCAGCTTATATGGGGAGACCCAGTACTTC. Translated, it gives CASSLYGETQYF.